This T cell receptor beta chain emerged from a study of cytomegalovirus exposure and HLA in healthy donors. Findings of the study overall: Upon later analysis, HLA-associated TCR beta chains proved more clonally expanded than other, equally common chains. Reportedly, fewer N-insertions than the approximately 700-donor mean appeared in an Asian-associated ancestry cluster in a later analysis.

J was trimmed by 4 bases and V by 1 base; bases with no gene match: 3. CDR1 is KGHSH, CDR2 LQKENI, per germline. This CDR3 spans 15 amino acids. It was with 60 Vbeta and 13 Jbeta primers that the PCR ran. Sequencing used immunoSEQ multiplex PCR; TCRdb keeps in-frame clones, though not all of them. The table records 65,000 to 80,000 clones, roughly 72% of them present only once. A remark on this clone: Antigen unknown.

The TCR originated in a man between 40 and 49 years old in good health and CMV-seropositive. The sample comprised PBMCs. V is TRBV18 and J is TRBJ2-3; 9 bases line up with TRBD1. The CDR3 region is CASSPRTGEADTQYF. The CDR3 DNA is TGTGCCAGCTCACCACGGACAGGGGAGGCAGATACGCAGTATTTT. Full variable domain (remainder filled in from reference TRBV18 and TRBJ2-3): NAGVMQNPRHLVRRRGQEARLRCSPMKGHSHVYWYRQLPEEGLKFMVYLQKENIIDESGMPKERFSAEFPKEGPSILRIQQVVRGDSAAYFCASSPRTGEADTQYFGPGTRLTVL.